These T cell receptor beta chains were read from a single sample in a study of T cells after yellow fever vaccination. MiXCR, applied by TCRdb to the 5' RACE reads, yields one record per CDR3 protein. The sample consists of some 350,000 distinct CDR3 sequences, around 10% of them appearing once. The material was PBMCs, obtained on the day of the first yellow fever vaccination. The receptors stem from a man aged 18-30 years who received the YFV17D yellow fever vaccine. The CDR3 runs from the conserved cysteine through the conserved F or W. D genes are given only for firm matches. The size entry is marked missing in some rows and otherwise reads once, few, many or a size class.

TRBD1,TRBJ1-1,many,TRBV7-8,TGTGCCAGCAGCACTGGGACAGGGGGTACTGAAGCTTTCTTT,CASSTGTGGTEAFF
TRBD2,TRBJ2-5,NA,TRBV5-6,TGTGCCAGCAGCTCCCTTGCGGGGGGGAGGAAGACCCAGTACTTC,CASSSLAGGRKTQYF
NA,TRBJ1-4,NA,TRBV5-8,TGTGCCAGCAGTCTTGGACAGCTAACTAATGAAAAACTGTTTTTT,CASSLGQLTNEKLFF
NA,TRBJ2-5,NA,TRBV7-9,TGTGCCAGCAGCCCGGGCCCGGGGCAGACCCAGTACTTC,CASSPGPGQTQYF
NA,TRBJ2-3,few,TRBV20-1,TGCAGTGCTAGTGGTTGGGGAAGCACAGATACGCAGTATTTT,CSASGWGSTDTQYF
NA,TRBJ2-5,few,TRBV20-1,TGCAGTACTAAAGTAGAGACCCAGTACTTC,CSTKVETQYF
TRBD1,TRBJ1-1,NA,TRBV6-2/TRBV6-3,TGTGCCAGCAGTTGGAGGGACAGGGGGAACACTGAAGCTTTCTTT,CASSWRDRGNTEAFF
NA,TRBJ1-2,NA,TRBV7-9,TGTGCCAGCAGCTTAGATAAGGGGGTATACTATGGCTACACCTTC,CASSLDKGVYYGYTF
NA,TRBJ1-2,few,TRBV5-1,TGCGCCAGCAGCTTGGTTGGTCTTGGCTACACCTTC,CASSLVGLGYTF
NA,TRBJ2-7,few,TRBV11-2,TGTGCCAGCAGCTTAGACAGGGGCGAGTACGAGCAGTACTTC,CASSLDRGEYEQYF
NA,TRBJ2-7,NA,TRBV5-6,TGTGCCAGCAGCTTGTTACAGGGACTCTACGAGCAGTACTTC,CASSLLQGLYEQYF
NA,TRBJ2-7,many,TRBV12-3/TRBV12-4,TGTGCCAGCAGTCCAATGGGCTCCTACGAGCAGTACTTC,CASSPMGSYEQYF
NA,TRBJ1-1,NA,TRBV7-2,TGTGCCAGCAGCCCTCGACAGGACGGGGGGAACACTGAAGCTTTCTTT,CASSPRQDGGNTEAFF
NA,TRBJ1-5,few,TRBV6-5,TGTGCCAGCAGTTACGGGACCCCTGCCCTCGGCAATCAGCCCCAGCATTTT,CASSYGTPALGNQPQHF
NA,TRBJ2-5,many,TRBV12-3/TRBV12-4,TGTGCCAGCAGTTTAAACTGGATACAAGAGACCCAGTACTTC,CASSLNWIQETQYF
NA,TRBJ1-2,few,TRBV20-1,TGCAGTGCTAGATCACCCTTAGGCTATGGCTACACCTTC,CSARSPLGYGYTF
NA,TRBJ2-3,many,TRBV19,TGTGCCAGTACGGGGAGCTATAATACGCAGTATTTT,CASTGSYNTQYF
TRBD1,TRBJ2-3,few,TRBV7-3,TGTGCCAGCAGCGGGGACAGGGATCCTTCAGATACGCAGTATTTT,CASSGDRDPSDTQYF
TRBD1,TRBJ2-3,many,TRBV9,TGTGCCAGCAGCCGGGACAGGGTAACAGATACGCAGTATTTT,CASSRDRVTDTQYF
NA,TRBJ2-7,few,TRBV12-3/TRBV12-4,TGTGCCAGCAGTTTAGGCGGGCAGCCCCACGAGCAGTACTTC,CASSLGGQPHEQYF
NA,TRBJ2-3,NA,TRBV5-4,TGTGCCAGCAGCTTAGGCGGGGAGACCACAGATACGCAGTATTTT,CASSLGGETTDTQYF
NA,TRBJ1-5,NA,TRBV4-2,TGTGCCAGCAGCCAAGATTGGGGAACCGGTCAGCCCCAGCATTTT,CASSQDWGTGQPQHF